A single sample is the source of the 24 T cell receptor beta chains below, sequenced in a study of CD8 T cells in Susac syndrome. cDNA came from about 0.46 to 1 ug RNA primed by random hexamers. TCRdb reprocessed the immunoSEQ multiplex PCR reads via MiXCR and lists one record per CDR3 protein. The sample yields about 120,000 distinct CDR3 sequences, over 85% seen once. Specimen: CD8+ T cells from PBMCs. Receptors originate from a human donor with Susac syndrome.

The rearrangement links TRBV9 to TRBJ1-2; no clear D. Deletions cut 0 bases from V and 3 bases from J, with 9 bases between. Per germline, CDR1 SGDLS and CDR2 YYNGEE. The CDR3 runs 14 residues. This chain's CDR3 is CASSVGGSDYGYTF. CDR3 nucleotide sequence: TGTGCCAGCAGCGTAGGCGGGTCGGACTATGGCTACACCTTC.

The chain links TRBV7-9 to TRBJ1-2; no definite D call. The V gene lost 1 base and the J gene lost 6 bases, with 12 bases spanning the gap. CDR1 and CDR2 from the germline V gene are SEHNR and FQNEAQ (reference sequence). The CDR3 has 14 residues. CDR3 nucleotides: TGTGCCAGCAGCTTAGGGGTGTCTGGGGATGGCTACACCTTC. Its protein is CASSLGVSGDGYTF.

The rearrangement links TRBV2 to TRBJ2-7, with D hard to call. V lost 1 base to trimming and J lost 0 bases, with 19 bases between them. This CDR3 is 18 amino acids long. CDR1 is SNHLY and CDR2 is FYNNEI in the germline V gene. DNA of the CDR3: TGTGCCAGCAGTGAAGTTTGGAGTGGGCCTACAAGCTCCTACGAGCAGTACTTC. It yields the protein CASSEVWSGPTSSYEQYF.

This clonotype was counted a few times. This chain joins TRBV20-1 and TRBJ2-5; D call uncertain. This CDR3 contains 11 residues. Germline CDR1 is DFQATT and CDR2 is SNEGSKA (reference sequence). Between the trimmed V and J ends, which lost 2 bases and 2 bases, there was a span of 3 bases. This chain's CDR3 is CSARQQETQYF. The CDR3, as DNA: TGCAGTGCTAGACAGCAAGAGACCCAGTACTTC.

The chain employs TRBV30 and TRBJ1-5; no definite D call. The CDR3 extends over 13 amino acids. Germline V gene lookup returns CDR1 GTSNPN and CDR2 SVGIG (reference sequence). Trimming left V 0 bases short and J 2 bases short, with 5 bases between. The CDR3 DNA sequence: TGTGCCTGGAGTGTTGGGGGCAATCAGCCCCAGCATTTT. This encodes CAWSVGGNQPQHF.

V and J are TRBV12-3 or TRBV12-4 and TRBJ2-2; D is possibly TRBD1 (5 bases). CDR3 length: 15 residues. Deletions cut 5 bases from V and 1 base from J, with 11 bases between. CDR3 nucleotides: TGTGCCAGCAGTCTCGGACAACTGAACACCGGGGAGCTGTTTTTT. Translated: CASSLGQLNTGELFF.

The chain employs TRBV7-8 and TRBJ2-5, with D possibly being TRBD1 (5 bases). Trimming took 5 bases from V and 2 from J, leaving 15 bases between them. Per the germline V gene, CDR1 is SGHVS and CDR2 is FQNEAQ. The CDR3 extends over 15 amino acids. The CDR3 protein is CASSRLGAEQETQYF. The CDR3 nucleotides are TGTGCCAGCAGCCGCCTTGGGGCGGAGCAAGAGACCCAGTACTTC.

The V call is TRBV14, the J call TRBJ2-2; possibly TRBD2 for D (5 bases). CDR3 size: 15 residues. V was trimmed by 2 bases and J by 1 base, leaving 8 bases between them. Germline assignment: CDR1 SGHDN and CDR2 FVKESK. This CDR3 is CASSQRGLNTGELFF. Written as DNA, the CDR3 is TGTGCCAGCAGCCAAAGAGGACTGAACACCGGGGAGCTGTTTTTT.

This chain uses TRBV2 with TRBJ1-5; 9 nucleotides line up with TRBD1. After removal of 6 bases from V and 9 bases from J, the junction contained 12 bases not matched to a gene. The CDR3 loop spans 15 amino acids. Germline CDR1 is SNHLY and CDR2 is FYNNEI. In DNA form, the CDR3 reads TGTGCCAGCAGCCCGGGACAGGGATCTTCTTGGCCCCAGCATTTT. Translated: CASSPGQGSSWPQHF. The entire variable domain, with the rest obtained from reference TRBV2 and TRBJ1-5, is as follows: EPEVTQTPSHQVTQMGQEVILRCVPISNHLYFYWYRQILGQKVEFLVSFYNNEISEKSEIFDDQFSVERPDGSNFTLKIRSTKLEDSAMYFCASSPGQGSSWPQHFGDGTRLSIL.

The V call is TRBV6-5, the J call TRBJ2-7; no reliable D call. CDR1 MNHEY and CDR2 SVGAGI come from the germline V gene. V was clipped by 2 bases and J by 0 bases, with 11 bases between them. The CDR3 is 15 amino acids. The CDR3 region has the DNA TGTGCCAGCAGTTACGAGCAAACGTCCTCCTACGAGCAGTACTTC. Protein: CASSYEQTSSYEQYF.

This chain links TRBV7-9 with TRBJ1-1; weak D call: TRBD1 (5 bases). This CDR3 is 14 amino acids long. V lost 7 bases to trimming and J lost 7 bases, with 19 bases between them. Germline values: CDR1 SEHNR, CDR2 FQNEAQ (reference sequence). CDR3 region: CASTSMTAEGEAFF. CDR3 sequence (DNA): TGTGCCAGCACCTCAATGACAGCTGAAGGTGAAGCTTTCTTT. The full variable domain, its missing parts supplied by reference TRBV7-9 and TRBJ1-1, is DTGVSQNPRHKITKRGQNVTFRCDPISEHNRLYWYRQTLGQGPEFLTYFQNEAQLEKSRLLSDRFSAERPKGSFSTLEIQRTEQGDSAMYLCASTSMTAEGEAFFGQGTRLTVV.

This clonotype was seen once. This chain uses TRBV7-8 with TRBJ1-5; no clear D gene. Germline loops: CDR1 SGHVS, CDR2 FQNEAQ. The length of the CDR3 is 16 residues. V was cut by 1 base and J by 0 bases, with 10 bases left in between. CDR3 protein: CASSLVRTGSNQPQHF. DNA of the CDR3: TGTGCCAGCAGCTTAGTCAGGACGGGTAGCAATCAGCCCCAGCATTTT.

Here the CDR3 DNA reads TGTGCCACCAGTGACCCTGGGACTAGCGGACAAGAGACCCAGTACTTC. Translating gives CATSDPGTSGQETQYF. This chain connects TRBV24-1 to TRBJ2-5, with TRBD2 identical over 11 bases. The CDR3 has 16 residues. Germline CDR1 reads KGHDR; CDR2 reads SFDVKD. V lost 4 bases and J lost 2; bases outside the gene matches: 5.

J is TRBJ2-3 and V is TRBV7-8; 7 bases map to TRBD1. The germline V gene has CDR1 SGHVS and CDR2 FQNEAQ. This CDR3 comprises 15 residues. Trimming removed 6 bases from V and 2 bases from J; junction bases left unmatched: 8. CDR3 coding DNA: TGTGCCAGCAGTAGTCATGGGACAGACACAGATACGCAGTATTTT. This sequence encodes CASSSHGTDTDTQYF.

This chain links TRBV30 with TRBJ2-7; tentative D call: TRBD2 (7 bases). The germline V gene encodes CDR1 GTSNPN and CDR2 SVGIG (reference sequence). This CDR3 is built from 14 residues. V was shortened by 7 bases and J by 0 bases, with 16 bases between the two germline ends. The CDR3, as DNA: TGTGCCTCGGAAGGGGGGGGCCACTCCTACGAGCAGTACTTC. It translates to CASEGGGHSYEQYF.

The count of this clonotype is one. V and J are TRBV7-8 and TRBJ2-1; TRBD2 aligns across 12 bases. Germline values: CDR1 SGHVS, CDR2 FQNEAQ. CDR3 length equals 15 residues. J gave up 5 bases and V 5 bases, and 4 bases lay outside the gene matches. This CDR3 reads CASSNGLAGNNEQFF. The CDR3 nucleotides are TGTGCCAGCAGCAACGGACTAGCGGGGAACAATGAGCAGTTCTTC.

The chain has TRBV9 and TRBJ2-2; D tentatively reads TRBD1 or TRBD2 (6 bases each). Germline loops: CDR1 SGDLS, CDR2 YYNGEE. CDR3 length: 13 residues. V dropped 4 bases and J dropped 3 bases, with 7 bases sitting between them. CDR3 nucleotides: TGTGCCAGCAGCAGGGGGGACACCGGGGAGCTGTTTTTT. Amino acid sequence: CASSRGDTGELFF.

The chain recombines TRBV25-1 with TRBJ1-2; D possibly corresponds to TRBD1 (6 bases). The CDR3 sequence is 14 residues long. Trimming shortened V by 0 bases and J by 6 bases, and 11 bases separated the two germline ends. Germline V gives CDR1 MGHDK, CDR2 SYGVNS. The CDR3 loop reads CASSEYTAGDGYTF. CDR3 sequence (DNA): TGTGCCAGCAGTGAATATACGGCAGGGGATGGCTACACCTTC.

The genes are TRBV7-9 and TRBJ2-2; TRBD2 matches at 9 bases. This CDR3 has 15 amino acids. The germline V gene has CDR1 SEHNR and CDR2 FQNEAQ (reference sequence). Unmatched junction bases numbered 7, after V lost 11 bases and J lost 0 bases. CDR3 region: CAARREGANTGELFF. CDR3 coding DNA: TGTGCCGCCAGGCGGGAGGGCGCGAACACCGGGGAGCTGTTTTTT. Based on the CDR3 plus reference TRBV7-9 and TRBJ2-2, the full variable domain is DTGVSQNPRHKITKRGQNVTFRCDPISEHNRLYWYRQTLGQGPEFLTYFQNEAQLEKSRLLSDRFSAERPKGSFSTLEIQRTEQGDSAMYLCAARREGANTGELFFGEGSRLTVL.

Comments on this clonotype: One junction end does not reproduce the germline sequence, and a read error may be involved. The J gene is TRBJ1-1, the V gene TRBV12-3 or TRBV12-4; D unclear. The CDR3 consists of 11 residues. CDR3 in amino acids: CASSSGWSRGF. The DNA for the CDR3 is TGTGCCAGCAGTTCGGGATGGAGTAGAGGTTTT.

This chain joins TRBV7-8 and TRBJ2-3; no definite D call. V shed 4 bases and J shed 2 bases, with 13 bases lying between them. The CDR3 is 15 amino acids. CDR1 and CDR2 from the germline V gene are SGHVS and FQNEAQ. CDR3 nucleotides: TGTGCCAGCAGCTCCCCCACCGACTTCACAGATACGCAGTATTTT. Residues: CASSSPTDFTDTQYF.

This clonotype was detected once. The chain links TRBV12-5 to TRBJ1-2; D is possibly TRBD1 (5 bases). V lost 3 bases and J 8 bases, leaving 13 bases between the germline ends. The CDR3 runs to 13 residues. Germline assignment: CDR1 LGHNT and CDR2 FRNRAP. The CDR3: CASGFLTADGYTF. CDR3 nucleotides: TGTGCTAGTGGTTTTTTGACAGCTGACGGCTACACCTTC.

The rearrangement joins TRBV25-1 to TRBJ2-1; D perhaps matches TRBD2 (5 bases). Germline V CDR1 and CDR2: MGHDK, SYGVNS. V was cut by 7 bases and J by 6 bases, with 19 bases left in between. This CDR3 is built from 15 residues. The CDR3 DNA reads TGTGCCAGCACCGAGCGGACCGGCCCTACCAATGAGCAGTTCTTC. It translates to CASTERTGPTNEQFF.

The chain employs TRBV7-8 and TRBJ2-7; 11 nucleotides line up with TRBD2. The length of the CDR3 is 17 residues. The V gene end was trimmed by 1 base and the J gene end by 2 bases; junction bases not matched to a gene: 7. Looked up from germline, CDR1 is SGHVS and CDR2 is FQNEAQ. CDR3 bases: TGTGCCAGCAGCTTAGGAGCTAGCGGGAGGACCCCCTACGAGCAGTACTTC. It specifies CASSLGASGRTPYEQYF.